One and the same sample provided the 4 T cell receptor beta chains below, sequenced in a study of cytomegalovirus exposure and HLA in healthy donors. The PCR employed 60 Vbeta primers together with 13 Jbeta primers. The method was immunoSEQ multiplex PCR; TCRdb's version includes in-frame clones alone and lacks a portion of them. The sample records tens of thousands of clones, over 75% being singletons. The sequencing input was PBMCs. These receptors all stem from a man aged 25 to 40 in good health and CMV-seronegative.

The chain uses TRBV9 and TRBJ1-1; D gene uncertain. CDR3 size: 16 residues. Trimming shortened V by 0 bases and J by 1 base, and 13 bases separated the two germline ends. The germline V gene encodes CDR1 SGDLS and CDR2 YYNGEE. The CDR3 loop is CASSVGPAGKNTEAFF. Written as DNA, the CDR3 is TGTGCCAGCAGCGTAGGGCCAGCGGGGAAGAACACTGAAGCTTTCTTT.

The chain combines TRBV11-2 with TRBJ1-5, with TRBD1 as a possible D gene (5 bases). CDR1 and CDR2 (germline): SGHAT, FQNNGV. Trimming cost V 5 bases and J 5 bases, with 10 bases left between them. The CDR3 consists of 13 residues. CDR3 sequence: CASSLDRYQPQHF. CDR3 sequence (DNA): TGTGCCAGCAGCCTCGACAGATATCAGCCCCAGCATTTT.

This sequence joins TRBV7-2 and TRBJ1-2, with D unclear. Germline loops: CDR1 SGHTA, CDR2 FQGNSA. The CDR3 is made up of 15 amino acids. V dropped 1 base and J dropped 2 bases, with 11 bases sitting between them. CDR3: CASSLVSGKNYGYTF. CDR3 sequence (DNA): TGTGCCAGCAGCTTAGTATCAGGCAAAAACTATGGCTACACCTTC.

This chain connects TRBV4-1 to TRBJ1-3; D is unresolved. The CDR3 covers 14 residues. Germline values: CDR1 MGHRA, CDR2 YSYEKL. The V gene lost 4 bases and the J gene lost 0 bases, with 7 bases spanning the gap. The chain's CDR3 is CASSRISSGNTIYF. The CDR3 bases are TGCGCCAGCAGCCGAATCAGCTCTGGAAACACCATATATTTT.